This T cell receptor (beta chain) was found in a study of T-cell reconstitution after alpha-beta-depleted transplantation in children. As it was prepared, the TCRbeta library received unique molecular identifiers. TCRdb re-analysed the PCR reads in MiXCR, keeping a single row per CDR3 protein. In the table there are about 500,000 distinct CDR3 sequences, over 10% of which are singletons. V lost 4 bases, J lost 3 bases, and 11 bases lay in between. Germline V lookup: CDR1 SGHDT, CDR2 YYEEEE. The CDR3 contains 13 residues. This specimen was PBMCs, mostly from graft donor cells, taken 180 days after TCRalphabeta/CD19-depleted stem cell transplant. This TCR derives from a female patient aged 2-15 years who had a stem cell transplant for aplastic anemia, so the T cells may come from the graft donor. This chain uses TRBV5-6 with TRBJ2-7; D is ambiguous. This CDR3 reads CASSPGLVYEQYV. CDR3 nucleotides: TGTGCCAGCAGCCCTGGGCTGGTCTACGAGCAGTACGTC.